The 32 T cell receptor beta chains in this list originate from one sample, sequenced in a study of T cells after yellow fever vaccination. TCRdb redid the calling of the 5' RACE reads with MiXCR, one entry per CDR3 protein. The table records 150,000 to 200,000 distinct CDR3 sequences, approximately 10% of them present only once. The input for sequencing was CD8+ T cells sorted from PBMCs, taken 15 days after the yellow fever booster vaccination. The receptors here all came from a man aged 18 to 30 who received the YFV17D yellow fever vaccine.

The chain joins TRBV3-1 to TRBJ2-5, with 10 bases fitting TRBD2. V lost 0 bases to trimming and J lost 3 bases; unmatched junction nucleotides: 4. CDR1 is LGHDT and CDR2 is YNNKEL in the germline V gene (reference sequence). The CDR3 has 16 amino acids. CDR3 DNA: TGTGCCAGCAGCCAAGAGTCCAGCGGGGGGGAAGAGACCCAGTACTTC. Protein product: CASSQESSGGEETQYF.

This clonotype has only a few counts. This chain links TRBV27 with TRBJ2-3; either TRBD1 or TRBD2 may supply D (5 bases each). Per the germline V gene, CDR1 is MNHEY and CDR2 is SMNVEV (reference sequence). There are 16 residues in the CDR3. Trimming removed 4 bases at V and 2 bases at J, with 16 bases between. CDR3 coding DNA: TGTGCCAGCAGTTCAGCCACCGGGACCAACACAGATACGCAGTATTTT. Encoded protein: CASSSATGTNTDTQYF.

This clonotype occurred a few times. CDR3 nucleotides: TGTGCCAGTGGGGGCGGGAGCGGGGAGCTGTTTTTT. It encodes CASGGGSGELFF. The V call is TRBV19, the J call TRBJ2-2, with D possibly TRBD2 on 7 matching bases. Germline CDR1 reads LNHDA; CDR2 reads SQIVND (reference sequence). The CDR3 totals 12 residues. Trimming shortened V by 8 bases and J by 7 bases, and 11 bases separated the two germline ends.

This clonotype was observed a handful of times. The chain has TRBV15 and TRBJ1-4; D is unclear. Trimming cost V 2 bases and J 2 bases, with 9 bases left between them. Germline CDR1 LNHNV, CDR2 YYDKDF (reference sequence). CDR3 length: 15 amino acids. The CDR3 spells CATSRRIITNEKLFF. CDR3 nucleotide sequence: TGTGCCACCAGCAGACGGATAATCACTAATGAAAAACTGTTTTTT.

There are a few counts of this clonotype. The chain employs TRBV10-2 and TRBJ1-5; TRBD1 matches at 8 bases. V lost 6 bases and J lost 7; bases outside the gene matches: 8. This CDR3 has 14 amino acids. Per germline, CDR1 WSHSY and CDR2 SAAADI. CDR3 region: CASSSGGHHQPQHF. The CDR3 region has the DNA TGCGCCAGCAGCTCAGGGGGCCACCACCAGCCCCAGCATTTT.

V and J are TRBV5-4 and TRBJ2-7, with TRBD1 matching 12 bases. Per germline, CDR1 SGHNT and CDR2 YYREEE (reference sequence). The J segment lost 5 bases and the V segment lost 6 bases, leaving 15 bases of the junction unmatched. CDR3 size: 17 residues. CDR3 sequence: CASNSGDRGHLVDEQYV. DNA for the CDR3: TGTGCCAGCAACTCGGGGGACAGGGGGCATTTGGTGGACGAGCAGTACGTC.

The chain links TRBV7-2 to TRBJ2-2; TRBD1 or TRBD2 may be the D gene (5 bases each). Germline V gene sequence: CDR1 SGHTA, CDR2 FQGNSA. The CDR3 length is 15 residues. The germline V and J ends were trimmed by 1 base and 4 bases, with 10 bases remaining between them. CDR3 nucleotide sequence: TGTGCCAGCAGCTTAGGAGGTGGGACCACCGGGGAGCTGTTTTTT. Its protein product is CASSLGGGTTGELFF.

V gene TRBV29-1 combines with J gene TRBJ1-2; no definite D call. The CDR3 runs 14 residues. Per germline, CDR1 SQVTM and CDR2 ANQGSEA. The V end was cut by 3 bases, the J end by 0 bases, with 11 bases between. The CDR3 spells CSVDLAASNYGYTF. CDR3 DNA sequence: TGCAGCGTTGATTTGGCAGCCTCTAACTATGGCTACACCTTC.

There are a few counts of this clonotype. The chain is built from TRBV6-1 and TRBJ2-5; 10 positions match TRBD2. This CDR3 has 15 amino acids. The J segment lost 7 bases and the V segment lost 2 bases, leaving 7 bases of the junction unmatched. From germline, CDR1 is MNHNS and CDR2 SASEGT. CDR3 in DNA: TGTGCCAGCAGTGAAAGCGGGGGGGCCTTTGGGACCCAGTACTTC. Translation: CASSESGGAFGTQYF.

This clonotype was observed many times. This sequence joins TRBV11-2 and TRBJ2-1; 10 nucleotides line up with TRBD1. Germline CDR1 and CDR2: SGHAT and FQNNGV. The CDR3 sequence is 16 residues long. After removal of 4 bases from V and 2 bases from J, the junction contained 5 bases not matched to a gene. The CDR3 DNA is TGTGCCAGCAGCTGGGGGACAGGGGACCCCTACAATGAGCAGTTCTTC. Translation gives CASSWGTGDPYNEQFF.

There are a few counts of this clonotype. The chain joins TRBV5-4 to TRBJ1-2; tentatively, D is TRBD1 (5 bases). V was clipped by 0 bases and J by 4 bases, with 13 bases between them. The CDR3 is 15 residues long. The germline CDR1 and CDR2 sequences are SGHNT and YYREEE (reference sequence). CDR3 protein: CASSLEKGFGYGYTF. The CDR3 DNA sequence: TGTGCCAGCAGCTTGGAAAAGGGGTTTGGCTATGGCTACACCTTC.

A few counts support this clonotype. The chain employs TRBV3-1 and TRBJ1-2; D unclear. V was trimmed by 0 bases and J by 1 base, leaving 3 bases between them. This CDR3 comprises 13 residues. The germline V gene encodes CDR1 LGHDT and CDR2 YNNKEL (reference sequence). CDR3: CASSQDVNYGYTF. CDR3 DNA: TGTGCCAGCAGCCAAGACGTTAACTATGGCTACACCTTC.

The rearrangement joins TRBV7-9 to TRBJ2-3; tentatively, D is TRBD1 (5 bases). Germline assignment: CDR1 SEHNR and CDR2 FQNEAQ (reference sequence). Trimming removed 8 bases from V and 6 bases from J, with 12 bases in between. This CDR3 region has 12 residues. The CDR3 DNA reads TGTGCCAGCTCAGGGTCTCATGATACGCAGTATTTT. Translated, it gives CASSGSHDTQYF.

In DNA, the CDR3 is TGCGCCAGCAGCCAGGTGAACAGTAACTCCTATAATTCACCCCTCCACTTT. It yields the protein CASSQVNSNSYNSPLHF. V usage is TRBV4-3 and J usage is TRBJ1-6, with D unclear. Germline V CDR1 and CDR2: LGHNA, YSLEER. Trimming pared 3 bases from V and 0 bases from J, leaving 12 bases between. The CDR3 loop spans 17 amino acids.

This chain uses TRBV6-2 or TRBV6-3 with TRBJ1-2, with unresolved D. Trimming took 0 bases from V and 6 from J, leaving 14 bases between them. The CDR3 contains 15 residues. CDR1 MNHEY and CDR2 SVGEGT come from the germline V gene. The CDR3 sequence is CASSYSDGHGDGYTF. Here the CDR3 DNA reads TGTGCCAGCAGTTACTCGGACGGCCATGGGGATGGCTACACCTTC.

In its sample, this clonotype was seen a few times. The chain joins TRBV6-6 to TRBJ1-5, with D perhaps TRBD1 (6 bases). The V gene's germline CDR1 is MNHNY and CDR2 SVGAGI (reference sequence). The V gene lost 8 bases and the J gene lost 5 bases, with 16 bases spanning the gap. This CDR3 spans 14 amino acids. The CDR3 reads CASRRVGGDQPQHF. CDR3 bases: TGTGCCAGCCGAAGGGTAGGGGGGGATCAGCCCCAGCATTTT.

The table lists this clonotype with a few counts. The CDR3 here is CASSSPGIYEQYF. CDR3 sequence (DNA): TGTGCCAGCAGCAGTCCAGGGATCTACGAGCAGTACTTC. This chain uses TRBV9 with TRBJ2-7; perhaps TRBD1 as D (5 bases). The germline V gene has CDR1 SGDLS and CDR2 YYNGEE. The ends were cut back, 4 bases at V and 3 bases at J, with 11 bases in the middle. This CDR3 has 13 residues.

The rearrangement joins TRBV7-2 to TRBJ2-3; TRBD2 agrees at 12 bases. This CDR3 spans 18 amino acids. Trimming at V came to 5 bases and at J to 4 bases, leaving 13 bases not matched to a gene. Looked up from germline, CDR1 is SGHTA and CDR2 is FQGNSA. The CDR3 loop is CASSPFGPSGGAADTQYF. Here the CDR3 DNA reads TGTGCCAGCAGCCCATTCGGTCCTAGCGGGGGGGCGGCAGATACGCAGTATTTT.

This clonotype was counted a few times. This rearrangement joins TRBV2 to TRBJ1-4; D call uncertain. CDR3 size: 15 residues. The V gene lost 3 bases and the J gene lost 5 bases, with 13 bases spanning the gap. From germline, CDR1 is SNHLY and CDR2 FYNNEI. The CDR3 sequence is CASSERDRLNEKLFF. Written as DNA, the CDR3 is TGTGCCAGCAGTGAGAGGGATCGCCTCAATGAAAAACTGTTTTTT.

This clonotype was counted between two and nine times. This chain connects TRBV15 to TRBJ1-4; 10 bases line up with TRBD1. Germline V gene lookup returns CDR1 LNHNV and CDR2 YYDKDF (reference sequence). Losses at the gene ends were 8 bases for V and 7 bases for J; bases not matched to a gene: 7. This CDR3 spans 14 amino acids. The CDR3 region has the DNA TGTGCCACCGCCCGGGACAGGGGAACTGAAAAACTGTTTTTT. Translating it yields CATARDRGTEKLFF. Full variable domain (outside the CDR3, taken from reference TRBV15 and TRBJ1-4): DAMVIQNPRYQVTQFGKPVTLSCSQTLNHNVMYWYQQKSSQAPKLLFHYYDKDFNNEADTPDNFQSRRPNTSFCFLDIRSPGLGDTAMYLCATARDRGTEKLFFGSGTQLSVL.

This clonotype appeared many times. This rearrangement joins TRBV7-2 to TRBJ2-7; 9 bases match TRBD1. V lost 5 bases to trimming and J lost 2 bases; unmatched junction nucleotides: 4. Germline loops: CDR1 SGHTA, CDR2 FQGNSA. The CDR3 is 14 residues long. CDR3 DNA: TGTGCCAGCAGCCAGGGACAGGGAACCTACGAGCAGTACTTC. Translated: CASSQGQGTYEQYF.

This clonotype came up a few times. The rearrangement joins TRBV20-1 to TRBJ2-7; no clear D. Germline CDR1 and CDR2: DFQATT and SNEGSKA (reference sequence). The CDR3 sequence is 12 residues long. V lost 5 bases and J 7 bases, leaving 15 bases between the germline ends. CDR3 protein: CSAPDFALEQYV. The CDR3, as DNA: TGCAGTGCTCCCGATTTTGCACTAGAGCAGTACGTC.

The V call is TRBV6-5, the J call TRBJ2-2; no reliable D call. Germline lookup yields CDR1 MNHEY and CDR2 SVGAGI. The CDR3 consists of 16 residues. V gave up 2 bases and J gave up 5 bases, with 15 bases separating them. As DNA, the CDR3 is TGTGCCAGCAGTTACAATCCGGCAGTCCGAACCGGGGAGCTGTTTTTT. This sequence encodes CASSYNPAVRTGELFF.

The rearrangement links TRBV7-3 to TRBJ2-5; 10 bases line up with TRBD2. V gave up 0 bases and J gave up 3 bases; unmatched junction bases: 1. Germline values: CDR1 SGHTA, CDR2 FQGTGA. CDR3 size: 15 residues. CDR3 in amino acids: CASSLTSGGEETQYF. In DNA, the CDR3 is TGTGCCAGCAGCTTAACCAGCGGGGGGGAAGAGACCCAGTACTTC.

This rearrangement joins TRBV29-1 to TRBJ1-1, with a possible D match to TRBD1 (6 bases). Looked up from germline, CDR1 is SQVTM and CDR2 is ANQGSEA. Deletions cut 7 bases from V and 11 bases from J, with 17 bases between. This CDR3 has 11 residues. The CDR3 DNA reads TGCAGCGCGACCCAAACAGGGAGGGCTTTCTTT. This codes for CSATQTGRAFF.

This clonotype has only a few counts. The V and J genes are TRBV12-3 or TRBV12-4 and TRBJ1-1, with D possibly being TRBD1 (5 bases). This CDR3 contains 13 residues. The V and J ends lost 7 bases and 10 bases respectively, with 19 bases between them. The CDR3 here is CASTFGGLKGAFF. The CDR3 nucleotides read TGTGCCAGCACCTTTGGGGGGTTGAAGGGAGCTTTCTTT.

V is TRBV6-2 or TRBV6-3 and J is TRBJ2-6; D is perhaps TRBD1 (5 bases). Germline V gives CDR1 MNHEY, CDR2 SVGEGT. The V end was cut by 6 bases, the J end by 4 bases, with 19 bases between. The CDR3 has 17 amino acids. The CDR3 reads CASRALKGVKGANVLTF. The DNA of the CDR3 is TGTGCCAGCAGAGCCCTTAAAGGGGTTAAGGGGGCCAACGTCCTGACTTTC.

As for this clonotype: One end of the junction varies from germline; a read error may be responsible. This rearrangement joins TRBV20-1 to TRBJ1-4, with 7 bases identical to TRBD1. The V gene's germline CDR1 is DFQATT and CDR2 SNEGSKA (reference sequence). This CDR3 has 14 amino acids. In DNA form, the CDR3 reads TGCAGTGCTCAGGATGACAGGGACAATGAAAAACTTTTTTTT. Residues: CSAQDDRDNEKLFF.

For the CDR3, the DNA is TGTGCCAGCAGCGCGACCGGGGGGACTGTCTACGAGCAGTACTTC. It specifies CASSATGGTVYEQYF. The V and J genes are TRBV7-9 and TRBJ2-7, with 7 bases lining up with TRBD2. J was trimmed by 3 bases and V by 5 bases; bases with no gene match: 10. Germline V gives CDR1 SEHNR, CDR2 FQNEAQ (reference sequence). The CDR3 length is 15 residues.

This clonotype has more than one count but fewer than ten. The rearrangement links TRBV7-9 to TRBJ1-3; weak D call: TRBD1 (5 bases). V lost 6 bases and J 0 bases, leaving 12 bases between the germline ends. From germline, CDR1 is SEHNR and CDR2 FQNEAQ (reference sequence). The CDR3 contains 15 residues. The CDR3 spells CASSSRGSSGNTIYF. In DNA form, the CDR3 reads TGTGCCAGCAGTTCCCGGGGGAGCTCTGGAAACACCATATATTTT.

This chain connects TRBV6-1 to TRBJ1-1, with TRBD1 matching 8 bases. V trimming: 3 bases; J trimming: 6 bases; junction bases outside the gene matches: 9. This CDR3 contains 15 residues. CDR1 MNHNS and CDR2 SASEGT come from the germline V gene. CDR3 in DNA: TGTGCCAGCAGTGACCCGACAGGGGTGGTAGCTGAAGCTTTCTTT. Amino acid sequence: CASSDPTGVVAEAFF.

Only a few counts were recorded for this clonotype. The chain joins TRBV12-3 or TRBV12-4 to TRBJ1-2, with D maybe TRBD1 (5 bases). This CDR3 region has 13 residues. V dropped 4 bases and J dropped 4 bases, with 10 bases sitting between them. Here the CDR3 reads CASSSADSYGYTF. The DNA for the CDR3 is TGTGCCAGCAGTTCCGCCGACAGCTATGGCTACACCTTC.